This is a list of T cell receptor beta chains from one sample in a study of blood T cell repertoires in COVID-19. This table comes from immunoSEQ multiplex PCR, and its TCRdb copy is limited to in-frame clones, with some not included. Of some 200,000 clones listed, approximately 85% were seen once; the top ten hold 2.4%. Sequenced input: peripheral blood. Receptor source: a woman between 65 and 79 years old with COVID-19, enrolled during active disease. The CDR3 runs from the conserved cysteine through the conserved F or W. The order of the fields is CDR3 protein, CDR3 DNA, V gene, clone size, D gene, J gene. D genes are given only for firm matches. Only some rows state a clone size, as once, few, many or a class for expanded clones.

CDR3 protein: CASSLYPSGYEQYF
CDR3 DNA: TGTGCCAGCAGCTTATATCCTAGCGGATACGAGCAGTACTTC
V gene: TRBV7-6
clone size: few
D gene: TRBD2
J gene: TRBJ2-7

CDR3 protein: CASSLSVLGLAGYNEQFF
CDR3 DNA: TGTGCCAGCAGCCTCAGCGTCTTGGGACTAGCGGGGTACAATGAGCAGTTCTTC
V gene: TRBV11-3
clone size: NA
D gene: TRBD2
J gene: TRBJ2-1

CDR3 protein: CASSSPGTNYEQYF
CDR3 DNA: TGTGCCAGCAGCTCCCCCGGGACAAACTACGAGCAGTACTTC
V gene: TRBV7-2
clone size: NA
D gene: NA
J gene: TRBJ2-7

CDR3 protein: CASSNGGPTVETQYF
CDR3 DNA: TGTGCCAGCTCCAACGGGGGGCCTACCGTTGAGACCCAGTACTTC
V gene: TRBV7-9
clone size: NA
D gene: NA
J gene: TRBJ2-5

CDR3 protein: CAITPRTDNYGYTF
CDR3 DNA: TGTGCCATCACCCCGAGGACAGATAACTATGGCTACACCTTC
V gene: TRBV10-3
clone size: NA
D gene: NA
J gene: TRBJ1-2

CDR3 protein: CASRPGHNTEAFF
CDR3 DNA: TGTGCCAGCAGACCAGGACACAACACTGAAGCTTTCTTT
V gene: TRBV5-4
clone size: NA
D gene: NA
J gene: TRBJ1-1

CDR3 protein: CASSPREGVYEQFF
CDR3 DNA: TGTGCCAGCAGCCCCAGGGAGGGGGTGTATGAGCAGTTCTTC
V gene: TRBV7-3
clone size: NA
D gene: NA
J gene: TRBJ2-1

CDR3 protein: CASSQDVGVPSFTDTQYF
CDR3 DNA: TGCGCCAGCAGCCAAGATGTAGGCGTCCCTAGTTTCACAGATACGCAGTATTTT
V gene: TRBV4-3
clone size: NA
D gene: NA
J gene: TRBJ2-3

CDR3 protein: CASSYSGQGSYGYTF
CDR3 DNA: TGTGCCAGCAGTTACTCTGGACAGGGGAGCTATGGCTACACCTTC
V gene: TRBV6-6
clone size: NA
D gene: TRBD1
J gene: TRBJ1-2

CDR3 protein: CASSKATTSKETQYF
CDR3 DNA: TGTGCCAGCAGCAAAGCGACAACCTCTAAAGAGACCCAGTACTTC
V gene: TRBV21-1
clone size: few
D gene: NA
J gene: TRBJ2-5

CDR3 protein: CASSLVGGGAQGSEQYF
CDR3 DNA: TGTGCCAGCAGCTTAGTCGGCGGGGGGGCCCAGGGCTCCGAGCAGTACTTC
V gene: TRBV7-2
clone size: once
D gene: TRBD2
J gene: TRBJ2-7

CDR3 protein: CASSTGLAGVYPTDTQYF
CDR3 DNA: TGCGCCAGCAGCACAGGACTAGCGGGAGTATATCCCACAGATACGCAGTATTTT
V gene: TRBV5-1
clone size: NA
D gene: TRBD2
J gene: TRBJ2-3

CDR3 protein: CASSTSPGLDEKLFF
CDR3 DNA: TGTGCCAGCAGCACTAGCCCCGGGTTGGATGAAAAACTGTTTTTT
V gene: TRBV9
clone size: once
D gene: NA
J gene: TRBJ1-4

CDR3 protein: CASSFQADTGELFF
CDR3 DNA: TGTGCCAGCAGCTTCCAAGCGGACACCGGGGAGCTGTTTTTT
V gene: TRBV7-2
clone size: NA
D gene: NA
J gene: TRBJ2-2

CDR3 protein: CASSPTRYTIYF
CDR3 DNA: TGTGCCAGCAGTCCAACTCGTTACACCATATATTTT
V gene: TRBV12-3/TRBV12-4
clone size: NA
D gene: NA
J gene: TRBJ1-3

CDR3 protein: CASSLRQDEKLFF
CDR3 DNA: TGTGCCAGCAGCTTACGACAGGATGAAAAACTGTTTTTT
V gene: TRBV7-2
clone size: NA
D gene: NA
J gene: TRBJ1-4

CDR3 protein: CASSWTGGRQPQHF
CDR3 DNA: TGTGCCAGCAGTTGGACAGGGGGTCGACAGCCCCAGCATTTT
V gene: TRBV28
clone size: NA
D gene: TRBD1
J gene: TRBJ1-5